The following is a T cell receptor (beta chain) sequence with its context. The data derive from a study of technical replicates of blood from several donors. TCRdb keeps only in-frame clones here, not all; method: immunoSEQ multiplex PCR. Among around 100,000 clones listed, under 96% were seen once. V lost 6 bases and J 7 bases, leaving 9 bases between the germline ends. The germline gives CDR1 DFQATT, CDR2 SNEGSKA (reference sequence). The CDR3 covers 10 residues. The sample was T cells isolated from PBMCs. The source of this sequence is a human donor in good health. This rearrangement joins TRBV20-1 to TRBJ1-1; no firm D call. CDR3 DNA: TGCAGTGCCCCGGAGGGTGAAGCTTTCTTT. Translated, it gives CSAPEGEAFF.